Below are 13 T cell receptor beta chains sequenced from a single sample in a study of shared clonotypes between healthy human individuals. Only in-frame clones appear in the TCRdb table, and some are missing; sequencing was by immunoSEQ multiplex PCR. The sample shows fewer than 1 million clones, 90% to 98% of them seen only once. CD45RO-negative CD8 cells positively selected for CCR7 made up the naive population, which excluded terminally differentiated effector memory CD45RA+ cells. Sequencing was performed on naive CD8+ T cells sorted from blood. The source of these receptors is a man aged 30 to 39 in good health.

This clone was found once. The chain combines TRBV9 with TRBJ2-7; D perhaps matches TRBD1 (6 bases). The CDR3 contains 15 residues. V was clipped by 0 bases and J by 3 bases, with 13 bases between them. Germline loops: CDR1 SGDLS, CDR2 YYNGEE. CDR3 residues: CASSVDQGNLYEQYF. Written as DNA, the CDR3 is TGTGCCAGCAGCGTAGACCAGGGGAACCTCTACGAGCAGTACTTC. The full variable domain, with the rest looked up from reference TRBV9 and TRBJ2-7, is DSGVTQTPKHLITATGQRVTLRCSPRSGDLSVYWYQQSLDQGLQFLIQYYNGEERAKGNILERFSAQQFPDLHSELNLSSLELGDSALYFCASSVDQGNLYEQYFGPGTRLTVT.

This clone was found once. This rearrangement joins TRBV13 to TRBJ2-7; 9 nucleotides agree with TRBD2. The CDR3 has 15 amino acids. V trimming: 2 bases; J trimming: 1 base; junction bases outside the gene matches: 3. Germline V gene sequence: CDR1 PRHDT, CDR2 FYEKMQ (reference sequence). The CDR3 DNA sequence: TGTGCCAGCAGCTTACGACTAGCGGAATCCTACGAGCAGTACTTC. Translation: CASSLRLAESYEQYF.

J is TRBJ2-2 and V is TRBV6-6; maybe TRBD2 (5 bases). The CDR3 extends over 14 amino acids. The germline V and J ends were trimmed by 10 bases and 6 bases, with 18 bases remaining between them. Germline V gene data show CDR1 as MNHNY and CDR2 as SVGAGI (reference sequence). CDR3 residues: CATLDEGLSGELFF. The CDR3, as DNA: TGTGCCACCCTGGACGAGGGTTTGTCCGGGGAGCTGTTTTTT.

This clone showed up just once. This chain links TRBV4-1 with TRBJ1-3, with 10 bases matching TRBD1. CDR1 is MGHRA, CDR2 YSYEKL, per germline. The V gene end was trimmed by 3 bases and the J gene end by 4 bases; junction bases not matched to a gene: 3. The CDR3 contains 15 residues. The CDR3 spells CASSQTGGSGNTIYF. The DNA of the CDR3 is TGCGCCAGCAGCCAGACAGGGGGCTCCGGAAACACCATATATTTT.

This chain uses TRBV27 with TRBJ2-1; D ambiguous. The CDR3 spans 14 residues. Germline loops: CDR1 MNHEY, CDR2 SMNVEV (reference sequence). V lost 7 bases to trimming and J lost 7 bases, with 17 bases between them. The CDR3 DNA is TGTGCCAGCACCTCTCCCGGGTTGAATAATGAGCAGTTCTTC. Translation gives CASTSPGLNNEQFF.

V usage is TRBV19 and J usage is TRBJ1-5; 7 positions match TRBD1. Germline loops: CDR1 LNHDA, CDR2 SQIVND (reference sequence). The V segment lost 8 bases and the J segment 0 bases; nucleotides outside the gene matches: 4. The CDR3 runs 14 residues. CDR3 amino acids: CASSDRSSNQPQHF. Written as DNA, the CDR3 is TGTGCCAGTTCGGACAGGTCTAGCAATCAGCCCCAGCATTTT.

This clone was found once. This rearrangement joins TRBV6-5 to TRBJ1-2, with TRBD1 matching over 9 bases. The CDR3 length is 12 residues. The germline CDR1 and CDR2 sequences are MNHEY and SVGAGI. Trimming cost V 6 bases and J 7 bases; bases outside gene matches: 3. The CDR3 DNA is TGTGCCAGCAGAAACAGGGGGCCTGGCTACACCTTC. Translated: CASRNRGPGYTF.

The rearrangement uses TRBV15 and TRBJ2-3, with D perhaps given as TRBD1 or TRBD2 (6 bases each). The CDR3 totals 16 residues. V gave up 3 bases and J gave up 0 bases, with 13 bases separating them. The germline gives CDR1 LNHNV, CDR2 YYDKDF (reference sequence). The CDR3 DNA reads as TGTGCCACCAGCAGGGAGGGACAATCTAGCACAGATACGCAGTATTTT. It yields the protein CATSREGQSSTDTQYF.

V usage is TRBV30 and J usage is TRBJ2-7, with unresolved D. Germline V lookup: CDR1 GTSNPN, CDR2 SVGIG (reference sequence). Trimming took 2 bases from V and 4 from J, leaving 12 bases between them. The CDR3 has 13 residues. The DNA for the CDR3 is TGTGCCTGGAGTATTGGGTATGAGTACGAGCAGTACTTC. Translated: CAWSIGYEYEQYF. Full variable domain (missing parts from reference TRBV30 and TRBJ2-7): SQTIHQWPATLVQPVGSPLSLECTVEGTSNPNLYWYRQAAGRGLQLLFYSVGIGQISSEVPQNLSASRPQDRQFILSSKKLLLSDSGFYLCAWSIGYEYEQYFGPGTRLTVT.

This chain uses TRBV7-8 with TRBJ2-7, with 7 bases that match TRBD1. Germline-derived CDR1 and CDR2 are SGHVS and FQNEAQ. The CDR3 totals 16 residues. Trimming cost V 0 bases and J 2 bases; bases outside gene matches: 7. CDR3 sequence (DNA): TGTGCCAGCAGCTTAGCGGGACAGTCTCTAACCTACGAGCAGTACTTC. This codes for CASSLAGQSLTYEQYF.

A remark on this clone: Other DNA variants within this sample encode the same CDR3. This chain uses TRBV7-9 with TRBJ2-7; D uncertain. The V gene's germline CDR1 is SEHNR and CDR2 FQNEAQ (reference sequence). This CDR3 has 12 residues. The germline V and J ends were trimmed by 3 bases and 0 bases, with 3 bases remaining between them. CDR3 nucleotides: TGTGCCAGCAGCTTTAGCTCCTACGAGCAGTACTTC. Translating it yields CASSFSSYEQYF.

The chain uses TRBV11-2 and TRBJ2-5, with D possibly being TRBD2 (6 bases). This CDR3 contains 18 residues. Per germline, CDR1 SGHAT and CDR2 FQNNGV. V lost 4 bases to trimming and J lost 2 bases, with 23 bases between them. CDR3 amino acids: CASSSPGPKTSRQETQYF. The CDR3 DNA reads TGTGCCAGCAGCTCTCCAGGGCCCAAGACTAGTAGGCAAGAGACCCAGTACTTC. The variable domain in full, completed from reference TRBV11-2 and TRBJ2-5, reads EAGVAQSPRYKIIEKRQSVAFWCNPISGHATLYWYQQILGQGPKLLIQFQNNGVVDDSQLPKDRFSAERLKGVDSTLKIQPAKLEDSAVYLCASSSPGPKTSRQETQYFGPGTRLLVL.

The chain has TRBV27 and TRBJ1-1; no reliable D call. Germline CDR1 and CDR2: MNHEY and SMNVEV (reference sequence). V shed 5 bases and J shed 2 bases, with 6 bases lying between them. This CDR3 spans 12 amino acids. The CDR3 coding sequence is TGTGCCAGCAGTCCGTTTAACACTGAAGCTTTCTTT. It yields the protein CASSPFNTEAFF.